What follows is one TCR beta chain and its context. Germline V gene sequence: CDR1 SGHRS, CDR2 YFSETQ. V lost 3 bases to trimming and J lost 5 bases; unmatched junction nucleotides: 8. The CDR3 totals 16 residues. These data originate in a study of blood T cell repertoires in COVID-19. Study-level information: Sites across the United States, Italy and Spain contributed samples from acute and convalescent COVID-19.

As originally analysed: Amplifying reference gene primers gave estimates of nucleated cell counts. The table came from immunoSEQ multiplex PCR; TCRdb's copy has only in-frame clones and leaves some out. The DNA was the basis for D and trimming; V, J and clone size are from that table. Of about 200,000 clones detected, about nine tenths appear once; the ten largest clones hold about 2.3%. The age range of participants was about 18 to 89 years, with residence in about two dozen US areas. Participants' reported clinical history set cohort assignment. The clonotype originates from a woman in her twenties or thirties who had recovered from COVID-19. The rearrangement uses TRBV5-1 and TRBJ1-2; 12 bases are shared with TRBD1. Material: PBMCs or T cells enriched from blood (not recorded which). CDR3 sequence: CASSSQGQGAGYGYTF. CDR3 in DNA: TGCGCCAGCAGCTCTCAGGGACAGGGGGCGGGTTATGGCTACACCTTC.